These 28 T cell receptor beta chains were sequenced from one sample in a study of blood T cell repertoires in COVID-19. Clones were read by immunoSEQ multiplex PCR, and TCRdb kept only the in-frame ones, dropping some. The sample comprises around 100,000 clones, around nine tenths of which are singletons, and less than 3.5% rests with the top ten. The sample consisted of peripheral blood. Receptors were obtained from a man aged 50 to 60 with active or convalescent COVID-19.

The chain recombines TRBV18 with TRBJ2-7; 15 bases align to TRBD2. The CDR3 runs to 18 residues. Germline values: CDR1 KGHSH, CDR2 LQKENI. Losses at the gene ends were 6 bases for V and 0 bases for J; bases not matched to a gene: 9. The CDR3 coding sequence is TGTGCCAGCTCTCCGGGACTAGCGGGGGGATTGGGCTCCTACGAGCAGTACGTC. It translates to CASSPGLAGGLGSYEQYV.

V gene TRBV13 combines with J gene TRBJ1-2; perhaps TRBD1 as D (5 bases). Germline V gene sequence: CDR1 PRHDT, CDR2 FYEKMQ (reference sequence). V lost 4 bases and J lost 4, with 10 bases in between. The CDR3 contains 13 residues. The CDR3 coding sequence is TGTGCCAGCAGCTCCCGGACAAGCTATGGCTACACCTTC. Its translation is CASSSRTSYGYTF.

The CDR3 spells CASSPDRGHLSNQPQHF. The CDR3 DNA reads as TGTGCCAGCAGTCCCGACAGGGGACATCTCAGCAATCAGCCCCAGCATTTT. The chain combines TRBV27 with TRBJ1-5, with 8 nucleotides matching TRBD1. Germline-derived CDR1 and CDR2 are MNHEY and SMNVEV (reference sequence). The V gene end was trimmed by 5 bases and the J gene end by 1 base; junction bases not matched to a gene: 10. CDR3 length: 17 residues.

This chain joins TRBV25-1 and TRBJ2-7, with TRBD1 matching 9 bases. V lost 3 bases to trimming and J lost 5 bases; unmatched junction nucleotides: 11. Per the germline V gene, CDR1 is MGHDK and CDR2 is SYGVNS. There are 16 residues in the CDR3. The CDR3 coding sequence is TGTGCCAGCAGTGAGCCCGACGGGACAGGGATCCACGAGCAGTACTTC. Translation gives CASSEPDGTGIHEQYF.

The chain links TRBV7-9 to TRBJ1-6; no definite D call. Germline V gives CDR1 SEHNR, CDR2 FQNEAQ (reference sequence). The CDR3 has 13 amino acids. Trimming cost V 4 bases and J 11 bases, with 12 bases left between them. CDR3 sequence (DNA): TGTGCCAGCAGCTACGGAGAGAATACACCCCTCCACTTT. As protein: CASSYGENTPLHF. Full variable domain (rest looked up from reference TRBV7-9 and TRBJ1-6): DTGVSQNPRHKITKRGQNVTFRCDPISEHNRLYWYRQTLGQGPEFLTYFQNEAQLEKSRLLSDRFSAERPKGSFSTLEIQRTEQGDSAMYLCASSYGENTPLHFGNGTRLTVT.

This clone occurred a few times. This chain connects TRBV30 to TRBJ1-6, with a weak D call TRBD1 (5 bases). This CDR3 comprises 16 residues. Between the trimmed V and J ends, which lost 2 bases and 1 base, there was a span of 12 bases. Germline V gene sequence: CDR1 GTSNPN, CDR2 SVGIG (reference sequence). CDR3 nucleotides: TGTGCCTGGAGTTTAGTTGGGGCTTCCTATAATTCACCCCTCCACTTT. It specifies CAWSLVGASYNSPLHF. Drawing the rest from reference TRBV30 and TRBJ1-6, the complete variable domain is SQTIHQWPATLVQPVGSPLSLECTVEGTSNPNLYWYRQAAGRGLQLLFYSVGIGQISSEVPQNLSASRPQDRQFILSSKKLLLSDSGFYLCAWSLVGASYNSPLHFGNGTRLTVT.

The CDR3 loop is CASSESPTSGGTRTSTDTQYF. The CDR3 DNA reads TGCGCCAGCAGTGAGTCGCCGACTAGCGGGGGGACCAGAACTAGCACAGATACGCAGTATTTT. The gene calls are TRBV10-2 and TRBJ2-3; 13 nucleotides agree with TRBD2. V lost 0 bases to trimming and J lost 0 bases; unmatched junction nucleotides: 12. This CDR3 region has 21 residues. Germline CDR1 is WSHSY and CDR2 is SAAADI.

In nucleotides, the CDR3 is TGTGCCAGCAGGCCTGGTGTTAGCGGGGGGCAACCCGAACCCGTC. Its translation is CASRPGVSGGQPEPV. The chain joins TRBV11-3 to TRBJ2-7, with 10 bases fitting TRBD2. Looked up from germline, CDR1 is SGHNT and CDR2 is YENEEA. This CDR3 region has 15 residues.

The rearrangement links TRBV19 to TRBJ1-5, with 11 positions matching TRBD1. The ends lost 6 bases at V and 4 bases at J; junction bases unmatched: 5. This CDR3 is 15 amino acids long. CDR1 is LNHDA and CDR2 is SQIVND in the germline V gene (reference sequence). The CDR3 DNA reads TGTGCCAGTAGCACCGGGACAGGGGGGAATCAGCCCCAGCATTTT. Translated: CASSTGTGGNQPQHF.

The V and J genes are TRBV11-2 and TRBJ2-1, with 9 bases lining up with TRBD1. CDR3 length: 14 amino acids. Germline CDR1 and CDR2: SGHAT and FQNNGV. The V segment lost 4 bases and the J segment 8 bases; nucleotides outside the gene matches: 6. CDR3 region: CASSSDRGGYEQFF. In nucleotides, the CDR3 is TGTGCCAGCAGCTCGGACAGGGGTGGCTATGAGCAGTTCTTC. Combining the CDR3 with reference TRBV11-2 and TRBJ2-1 gives the whole variable domain EAGVAQSPRYKIIEKRQSVAFWCNPISGHATLYWYQQILGQGPKLLIQFQNNGVVDDSQLPKDRFSAERLKGVDSTLKIQPAKLEDSAVYLCASSSDRGGYEQFFGPGTRLTVL.

The genes are TRBV19 and TRBJ1-5; D not resolved. Deletions cut 0 bases from V and 1 base from J, with 10 bases between. The CDR3 loop spans 16 amino acids. Germline values: CDR1 LNHDA, CDR2 SQIVND (reference sequence). The CDR3 reads CASSIEEGRSNQPQHF. Here the CDR3 DNA reads TGTGCCAGTAGTATAGAGGAGGGAAGGAGCAATCAGCCCCAGCATTTT.

This chain connects TRBV5-5 to TRBJ1-2, with 7 bases fitting TRBD1. V was pared by 0 bases and J by 4 bases, with 9 bases of the junction left unmatched. Looked up from germline, CDR1 is SGHKS and CDR2 is YYEKEE (reference sequence). The CDR3 has 16 amino acids. The chain's CDR3 is CASSLGNVGQIYGYTF. The DNA for the CDR3 is TGTGCCAGCAGCTTGGGTAACGTGGGACAGATCTATGGCTACACCTTC.

This chain uses TRBV7-2 with TRBJ2-2; 10 bases fit TRBD1. This CDR3 region has 16 residues. Germline V gives CDR1 SGHTA, CDR2 FQGNSA. The V segment lost 4 bases and the J segment 3 bases; nucleotides outside the gene matches: 5. CDR3 DNA sequence: TGTGCCAGCAGCTCAAGACAGGGGGCCTACACCGGGGAGCTGTTTTTT. Amino acids: CASSSRQGAYTGELFF. Together with reference TRBV7-2 and TRBJ2-2, the CDR3 gives the full variable domain: GAGVSQSPSNKVTEKGKDVELRCDPISGHTALYWYRQSLGQGLEFLIYFQGNSAPDKSGLPSDRFSAERTGGSVSTLTIQRTQQEDSAVYLCASSSRQGAYTGELFFGEGSRLTVL.

This sequence joins TRBV10-2 and TRBJ2-2; no clear D gene. Germline V gene data show CDR1 as WSHSY and CDR2 as SAAADI. The length of the CDR3 is 15 residues. The V gene lost 0 bases and the J gene lost 1 base, with 6 bases spanning the gap. The CDR3 nucleotides are TGCGCCAGCAGTGAGTCGGCAAGGAACACCGGGGAGCTGTTTTTT. As protein: CASSESARNTGELFF.

This clone has only a few counts. This rearrangement joins TRBV6-4 to TRBJ1-1, with TRBD1 matching 8 bases. The trim removed 3 bases at V and 6 bases at J, leaving 18 bases unmatched. Germline V gene sequence: CDR1 MRHNA, CDR2 SNTAGT. The CDR3 spans 18 residues. DNA for the CDR3: TGTGCCAGCAGTGAGAGGGGACAGGCCCTAGACCCGACCGCTGAAGCTTTCTTT. This translates into CASSERGQALDPTAEAFF.

On this clone: Different DNA sequences within this sample yield the same CDR3. The gene calls are TRBV10-3 and TRBJ1-5; 7 positions agree with TRBD1. Germline assignment: CDR1 ENHRY and CDR2 SYGVKD. V was clipped by 9 bases and J by 2 bases; unmatched bases: 1. The CDR3 length is 12 residues. CDR3 nucleotide sequence: TGTGCCATTGGGACAGGCAATCAGCCCCAGCATTTT. Protein: CAIGTGNQPQHF.

The CDR3: CASSPGQGNSGANVLTF. The CDR3 DNA reads TGTGCCAGCTCACCGGGACAGGGGAACTCTGGGGCCAACGTCCTGACTTTC. The rearrangement joins TRBV18 to TRBJ2-6; TRBD1 agrees at 10 bases. CDR1 and CDR2 (germline): KGHSH, LQKENI. This CDR3 contains 17 residues. V lost 3 bases to trimming and J lost 0 bases; unmatched junction nucleotides: 2.

The chain is built from TRBV6-6 and TRBJ1-1; D gene uncertain. Trimming shortened V by 4 bases and J by 1 base, and 7 bases separated the two germline ends. Germline V gives CDR1 MNHNY, CDR2 SVGAGI (reference sequence). The CDR3 contains 13 residues. The CDR3 region is CASSSLGNTEAFF. Written as DNA, the CDR3 is TGTGCCAGCAGTTCCCTAGGGAACACTGAAGCTTTCTTT.

The rearrangement links TRBV27 to TRBJ1-1; 9 positions match TRBD1. J lost 6 bases, V lost 5 bases, and 10 bases had no gene match. The germline CDR1 and CDR2 sequences are MNHEY and SMNVEV (reference sequence). This CDR3 has 15 residues. The CDR3 DNA reads as TGTGCCAGCAGTCCCCAAGGACAGGGGAGACCTGAAGCTTTCTTT. Translated, it gives CASSPQGQGRPEAFF.

The chain uses TRBV3-1 (or the pseudogene TRBV3-2) and TRBJ1-6; D may be TRBD1 (5 bases). V was cut by 5 bases and J by 10 bases, with 15 bases left in between. The CDR3 extends over 14 amino acids. CDR1 LGHDT and CDR2 YNNKEL come from the germline V gene (reference sequence). The CDR3, as DNA: TGTGCCAGCAGCTTCGGGCCCAAGGGGTCACCCCTCCACTTT. It encodes CASSFGPKGSPLHF.

The chain is built from TRBV24-1 and TRBJ2-1; 8 nucleotides line up with TRBD2. The CDR3 loop spans 16 amino acids. V lost 3 bases to trimming and J lost 0 bases; unmatched junction nucleotides: 3. Germline V gene sequence: CDR1 KGHDR, CDR2 SFDVKD. The CDR3 DNA follows: TGTGCCACCAGTGATACCGGGACTAGCTCCTACAATGAGCAGTTCTTC. This gives the protein CATSDTGTSSYNEQFF.

Comment on this clone: This sample includes further DNA sequences coding for the same CDR3. The chain has TRBV4-3 and TRBJ1-1, with 7 bases matching TRBD1. The CDR3 is 14 residues long. Germline assignment: CDR1 LGHNA and CDR2 YSLEER. The V and J ends lost 2 bases and 2 bases, in that order; junction bases with no gene match: 2. CDR3 sequence: CASSQNRGNTEAFF. For the CDR3, the DNA is TGCGCCAGCAGCCAAAACAGGGGAAACACTGAAGCTTTCTTT.

The J gene is TRBJ1-3, the V gene TRBV3-1 (or the pseudogene TRBV3-2); D uncertain. Trimming removed 1 base from V and 4 bases from J, with 8 bases in between. CDR1 and CDR2 from the germline V gene are LGHDT and YNNKEL (reference sequence). The CDR3 contains 14 residues. CDR3 in DNA: TGTGCCAGCAGCCAAGTGTCCAGGGGAAACACCATATATTTT. Translation: CASSQVSRGNTIYF.

This clone was picked up a small number of times. The rearrangement uses TRBV6-6 and TRBJ2-2; TRBD1 is a possible D gene (5 bases). The CDR3 has 15 residues. Deletions cut 0 bases from V and 1 base from J, with 6 bases between. Germline V gives CDR1 MNHNY, CDR2 SVGAGI (reference sequence). CDR3 protein: CASSYSGQNTGELFF. In nucleotides, the CDR3 is TGTGCCAGCAGTTACTCCGGACAGAACACCGGGGAGCTGTTTTTT.

The rearrangement joins TRBV25-1 to TRBJ1-5; weak D call: TRBD1 (5 bases). CDR1 MGHDK and CDR2 SYGVNS come from the germline V gene. The CDR3 contains 13 residues. Trimming shortened V by 5 bases and J by 4 bases, and 9 bases separated the two germline ends. CDR3 sequence reads: CASSRGVNQPQHF. CDR3 nucleotide sequence: TGTGCCAGCAGTCGGGGGGTAAATCAGCCCCAGCATTTT. The variable domain in full, completed from reference TRBV25-1 and TRBJ1-5, reads EADIYQTPRYLVIGTGKKITLECSQTMGHDKMYWYQQDPGMELHLIHYSYGVNSTEKGDLSSESTVSRIRTEHFPLTLESARPSHTSQYLCASSRGVNQPQHFGDGTRLSIL.

This clone was observed a handful of times. The chain employs TRBV5-1 and TRBJ1-1; tentatively, D is TRBD1 (6 bases). Trimming took 1 base from V and 2 from J, leaving 9 bases between them. The length of the CDR3 is 14 residues. Germline lookup yields CDR1 SGHRS and CDR2 YFSETQ. CDR3: CASSLTGFNTEAFF. The CDR3 DNA is TGCGCCAGCAGCTTGACAGGGTTTAACACTGAAGCTTTCTTT.

The chain couples TRBV5-1 to TRBJ2-3; possibly TRBD1 for D (5 bases). V was clipped by 0 bases and J by 2 bases, with 10 bases between them. Germline V lookup: CDR1 SGHRS, CDR2 YFSETQ. The CDR3 length is 15 residues. The CDR3 loop is CASSLGQGTTDTQYF. CDR3 DNA sequence: TGCGCCAGCAGCTTGGGCCAGGGAACCACAGATACGCAGTATTTT.

This chain links TRBV6-5 with TRBJ2-1; 8 bases line up with TRBD2. Losses at the gene ends were 6 bases for V and 9 bases for J; bases not matched to a gene: 10. CDR3 length equals 14 residues. CDR1 MNHEY and CDR2 SVGAGI come from the germline V gene. This CDR3 reads CASRPRGGGPEQFF. For the CDR3, the DNA is TGTGCCAGCAGGCCCCGAGGCGGGGGGCCTGAGCAGTTCTTC.